The rows below give T cell receptor beta chains drawn from one sample of a study of cytomegalovirus exposure and HLA in healthy donors. Profiling relied on immunoSEQ multiplex PCR, and the TCRdb table lists in-frame clones only, not all of them. The repertoire includes about 130,000 clones, about 81% of them detected once, and 5.9% sits in the top ten. Material for sequencing was PBMCs. The receptors stem from a middle-aged woman in good health and CMV-seropositive. CDR3s include the opening cysteine and the closing phenylalanine or tryptophan. A D gene is named only where the DNA matches it firmly. Not every row has a clone size; where given, it reads once, few, many or a size class.

D: -; J: TRBJ1-1; V: TRBV6-6; size: -; CDR3: CASSGPRAEAFF; DNA: TGTGCCAGCAGCGGCCCGAGGGCTGAAGCTTTCTTT
D: -; J: TRBJ2-1; V: TRBV18; size: -; CDR3: CASSPPGLDDNEQFF; DNA: TGTGCCAGCTCACCACCGGGACTTGACGATAATGAGCAGTTCTTC
D: -; J: TRBJ2-7; V: TRBV7-9; size: -; CDR3: CASSLVGDYEQYF; DNA: TGTGCCAGCAGCTTAGTAGGGGATTACGAGCAGTACTTC
D: TRBD1; J: TRBJ2-1; V: TRBV28; size: -; CDR3: CASSSGTGGFNEQFF; DNA: TGTGCCAGCAGTTCGGGGACAGGGGGCTTCAATGAGCAGTTCTTC
D: TRBD2; J: TRBJ2-7; V: TRBV5-1; size: -; CDR3: CASSRTSGETYEQYF; DNA: TGCGCCAGCAGCCGGACTAGCGGGGAAACCTACGAGCAGTACTTC
D: TRBD1; J: TRBJ2-7; V: TRBV27; size: once; CDR3: CASSLGQGDYEQYF; DNA: TGTGCCAGCAGTTTGGGACAGGGAGACTACGAGCAGTACTTC
D: -; J: TRBJ2-3; V: TRBV15; size: once; CDR3: CATSRDLQGSDTQYF; DNA: TGTGCCACCAGCAGAGATTTGCAGGGCTCAGATACGCAGTATTTT
D: -; J: TRBJ2-1; V: TRBV7-9; size: -; CDR3: CASSGSDLSYNEQFF; DNA: TGTGCCAGCAGCGGCTCGGACTTAAGCTACAATGAGCAGTTCTTC
D: -; J: TRBJ2-4; V: TRBV9; size: -; CDR3: CASSVADSPKNIQYF; DNA: TGTGCCAGCAGCGTAGCAGACAGCCCCAAAAACATTCAGTACTTC
D: -; J: TRBJ2-1; V: TRBV7-3; size: -; CDR3: CASSLGGPYNEQFF; DNA: TGTGCCAGCAGCTTGGGGGGGCCCTACAATGAGCAGTTCTTC
D: -; J: TRBJ1-1; V: TRBV9; size: few; CDR3: CASSTQGFNTEAFF; DNA: TGTGCCAGCAGCACACAGGGATTTAACACTGAAGCTTTCTTT
D: -; J: TRBJ1-2; V: TRBV7-9; size: -; CDR3: CASSFPRRDPNYGYTF; DNA: TGTGCCAGCAGCTTCCCTCGGAGGGACCCCAACTATGGCTACACCTTC
D: TRBD1; J: TRBJ2-7; V: TRBV6-5; size: -; CDR3: CASRKTGTGDYEQYF; DNA: TGTGCCAGCAGAAAAACCGGGACAGGGGATTACGAGCAGTACTTC
D: TRBD1; J: TRBJ2-7; V: TRBV27; size: -; CDR3: CASSLQTGANYEQYF; DNA: TGTGCCAGCAGCTTACAGACAGGGGCGAACTACGAGCAGTACTTC
D: TRBD2; J: TRBJ2-3; V: TRBV5-6; size: once; CDR3: CASSLGSLASGSTDTQYF; DNA: TGTGCCAGCAGCTTAGGGTCTTTGGCTAGCGGGTCCACAGATACGCAGTATTTT
D: TRBD2; J: TRBJ2-1; V: TRBV4-3; size: -; CDR3: CASSHVAGVRDEQFF; DNA: TGCGCCAGCAGCCACGTAGCGGGAGTGCGAGATGAGCAGTTCTTC
D: -; J: TRBJ1-1; V: TRBV11-1; size: once; CDR3: CASSLQGPDTEAFF; DNA: TGTGCCAGCAGCTTACAGGGCCCGGACACTGAAGCTTTCTTT